This TCR beta chain was captured in a study of shared clonotypes between healthy human individuals. The overall study: Three men and a couple of women, aged 18 to 49, were donors.

Study-wide results and limits: Sharing across four donors was seen in around 5% of naive CD4 clonotypes.

The table came from immunoSEQ multiplex PCR; TCRdb's copy has only in-frame clones and leaves some out. The sample lists roughly 650,000 clones; around 97% were seen once. J lost 4 bases, V lost 5 bases, and 10 bases had no gene match. CDR1 SGHRS and CDR2 YFSETQ come from the germline V gene. CDR3 length: 16 residues. The sample holds one count of this clone. The target antigen is unknown. The source is a woman in her twenties or thirties in good health. The chain joins TRBV5-1 to TRBJ2-1, with 9 bases matching TRBD1. The sequenced material came from naive CD4+ T cells sorted from blood. The subset here: CD45RA+ positively selected. The CDR3 here is CASRRPGTGKYNEQFF. CDR3 DNA: TGCGCCAGCAGACGACCCGGGACAGGGAAGTACAATGAGCAGTTCTTC.